This T cell receptor beta chain is from a study of T cells in Graves' hyperthyroidism and ophthalmopathy. Across the study: Blood from the periphery was taken at initial diagnosis, before any treatment.

CDR3 length: 11 amino acids. The germline CDR1 and CDR2 sequences are MNHNS and SASEGT. Trimming took 7 bases from V and 6 from J, leaving 8 bases between them. TCR beta CDR3 region amplification was performed from RNA transcripts. HTBI primers were used for first-round RT-PCR of the TCR CDR3. One entry per CDR3 protein, called by TCRdb with MiXCR from the multiplex PCR reads. The sample holds 300,000 to 450,000 distinct CDR3 sequences; just under 25% are singletons and the top ten take about 73%. Fresh peripheral blood, under 13 ml, yielded the PBMCs. This TCR was sampled from a man aged 50 to 60 with Graves' hyperthyroidism. The chain is built from TRBV6-1 and TRBJ2-3, with D unresolved. The sequencing sample was made of blood. The CDR3: CASTRRDTQYF. CDR3 DNA sequence: TGTGCCAGCACAAGGCGCGATACGCAGTATTTT.